This TCR beta chain was obtained from a study of control samples from healthy donors and cancer patients. Assay: immunoSEQ multiplex PCR; the TCRdb copy retains only in-frame clones and omits some. The sample consists of 150,000 to 160,000 clones, about 93% of them appearing once. The V segment lost 6 bases and the J segment 4 bases; nucleotides outside the gene matches: 4. The CDR3 consists of 14 residues. CDR1 is MNHEY, CDR2 SVGAGI, per germline. The origin of this receptor is a man aged 50 or older in good health. The chain joins TRBV6-5 to TRBJ1-2; 11 bases line up with TRBD1. What was sequenced was blood. This CDR3 reads CASRLGQGAYGYTF. CDR3 bases: TGTGCCAGCAGACTAGGACAGGGGGCCTATGGCTACACCTTC.